The 20 T cell receptor beta chains below come from one sample, sequenced in a study of control samples from healthy donors and cancer patients. The repertoire was sequenced with immunoSEQ multiplex PCR; TCRdb's copy has only in-frame clones and lacks some. The table includes 50,000 to 75,000 clones, around 90% detected once. Sequencing was carried out using PBMCs. All receptors derive from a man aged 55 to 70 with colorectal cancer.

The rearrangement joins TRBV7-2 to TRBJ2-3, with a weak D call TRBD2 (7 bases). Trimming took off 0 bases at V and 5 bases at J, with 9 bases between the two ends. The CDR3 is 14 residues long. CDR1 is SGHTA and CDR2 is FQGNSA in the germline V gene. This chain's CDR3 is CASSLAGGRDTQYF. CDR3 in DNA: TGTGCCAGCAGCTTAGCGGGGGGGCGAGATACGCAGTATTTT. Using reference TRBV7-2 and TRBJ2-3 for the parts outside the CDR3, the full variable domain is GAGVSQSPSNKVTEKGKDVELRCDPISGHTALYWYRQSLGQGLEFLIYFQGNSAPDKSGLPSDRFSAERTGGSVSTLTIQRTQQEDSAVYLCASSLAGGRDTQYFGPGTRLTVL.

The J gene is TRBJ1-6, the V gene TRBV3-1 (or the pseudogene TRBV3-2), with TRBD1 as a possible D gene (5 bases). Germline CDR1 and CDR2: LGHDT and YNNKEL (reference sequence). The CDR3 covers 16 residues. V was trimmed by 4 bases and J by 5 bases, leaving 15 bases between them. The CDR3 here is CASSPQVLRNNSPLHF. CDR3 bases: TGTGCCAGCAGCCCACAGGTTCTGAGGAATAATTCACCCCTCCACTTT.

This clone was counted a single time. The chain carries TRBV3-1 (or the pseudogene TRBV3-2) and TRBJ2-3; 8 bases are shared with TRBD2. The CDR3 is 18 amino acids. Germline CDR1 is LGHDT and CDR2 is YNNKEL (reference sequence). V shed 5 bases, J shed 0 bases, and the junction held 13 bases outside the gene matches. In DNA form, the CDR3 reads TGTGCCAGCAGCTCTCCTAGCGGGCGTACCCCAAGCACAGATACGCAGTATTTT. It translates to CASSSPSGRTPSTDTQYF.

This clone has only one observation. The J gene is TRBJ1-5, the V gene TRBV7-9, with D perhaps matching TRBD1 (6 bases). The CDR3 extends over 14 amino acids. Between the trimmed V and J ends, which lost 4 bases and 7 bases, there was a span of 14 bases. Germline CDR1 and CDR2: SEHNR and FQNEAQ (reference sequence). CDR3: CASSSQGGIQPQHF. The CDR3 region has the DNA TGTGCCAGCAGCTCCCAAGGGGGAATCCAGCCCCAGCATTTT.

This clone was counted a few times. This chain links TRBV5-5 with TRBJ2-6; D remains unclear. V was shortened by 1 base and J by 4 bases, with 12 bases between the two germline ends. This CDR3 region has 16 residues. Per germline, CDR1 SGHKS and CDR2 YYEKEE (reference sequence). CDR3 loop: CASSLLGSSGANVLTF. CDR3 nucleotides: TGTGCCAGCAGCTTGCTCGGGTCTTCAGGGGCCAACGTCCTGACTTTC.

This clone was observed a handful of times. The J gene is TRBJ2-7, the V gene TRBV5-8; possible D gene TRBD2, 5 bases. This CDR3 is 15 amino acids long. V lost 2 bases to trimming and J lost 2 bases, with 14 bases between them. In germline, CDR1 is SGHTS, CDR2 YDEGEE. The CDR3 region has the DNA TGTGCCAGCAGCTTCGGGAAGATGTCTCCCTACGAGCAGTACTTC. Translating it yields CASSFGKMSPYEQYF.

The chain combines TRBV11-2 with TRBJ2-1, with D possibly being TRBD1 (5 bases). The CDR3 runs 14 residues. Germline V gives CDR1 SGHAT, CDR2 FQNNGV. The V end was cut by 6 bases, the J end by 9 bases, with 18 bases between. DNA for the CDR3: TGTGCCAGCAGGATAGGGGCCTACCAGGTTGAGCAGTTCTTC. Encoded protein: CASRIGAYQVEQFF.

The chain combines TRBV5-1 with TRBJ2-3, with 9 bases identical to TRBD2. The V segment lost 0 bases and the J segment 0 bases; nucleotides outside the gene matches: 5. The V gene's germline CDR1 is SGHRS and CDR2 YFSETQ. The CDR3 length is 17 residues. The CDR3 sequence is CASSLGAGGRSTDTQYF. CDR3 nucleotide sequence: TGCGCCAGCAGCTTGGGGGCGGGGGGGCGCAGCACAGATACGCAGTATTTT. Variable domain in full (rest from reference TRBV5-1 and TRBJ2-3): KAGVTQTPRYLIKTRGQQVTLSCSPISGHRSVSWYQQTPGQGLQFLFEYFSETQRNKGNFPGRFSGRQFSNSRSEMNVSTLELGDSALYLCASSLGAGGRSTDTQYFGPGTRLTVL.

The genes are TRBV7-9 and TRBJ2-7; no clear D. Germline V gene lookup returns CDR1 SEHNR and CDR2 FQNEAQ (reference sequence). V was trimmed by 4 bases and J by 3 bases, leaving 10 bases between them. CDR3 length: 13 amino acids. As DNA, the CDR3 is TGTGCCAGCAGCTCGGGCTTTTACTACGAGCAGTACTTC. Translated, it gives CASSSGFYYEQYF.

The CDR3 DNA sequence: TGTGCCAGCAGCGGGACTAGCGGGGCCGGGGAGCTGTTTTTT. This encodes CASSGTSGAGELFF. V usage is TRBV3-1 (or the pseudogene TRBV3-2) and J usage is TRBJ2-2; TRBD2 matches 13 bases. Germline-derived CDR1 and CDR2 are LGHDT and YNNKEL (reference sequence). The junction had 0 bases not matched to a gene; V was cut back by 5 bases and J by 6 bases. This CDR3 is built from 14 residues.

The chain is built from TRBV3-1 (or the pseudogene TRBV3-2) and TRBJ1-5; D unclear. The CDR3 has 13 residues. V was trimmed by 4 bases and J by 6 bases, leaving 10 bases between them. Germline V CDR1 and CDR2: LGHDT, YNNKEL (reference sequence). CDR3 bases: TGTGCCAGCAGCCCCCAGTCTGCTCAGCCCCAGCATTTT. As protein: CASSPQSAQPQHF.

The chain recombines TRBV14 with TRBJ1-6; D is ambiguous. Trimming shortened V by 7 bases and J by 6 bases, and 16 bases separated the two germline ends. The CDR3 runs 15 residues. Germline assignment: CDR1 SGHDN and CDR2 FVKESK. The CDR3 region is CASNLGSGFNSPLHF. CDR3 DNA sequence: TGTGCCAGCAACCTCGGGAGCGGTTTTAATTCACCCCTCCACTTT. The full variable domain, its missing parts supplied by reference TRBV14 and TRBJ1-6, is EAGVTQFPSHSVIEKGQTVTLRCDPISGHDNLYWYRRVMGKEIKFLLHFVKESKQDESGMPNNRFLAERTGGTYSTLKVQPAELEDSGVYFCASNLGSGFNSPLHFGNGTRLTVT.

The chain uses TRBV4-1 and TRBJ2-3, with D possibly matching TRBD1 (5 bases). The CDR3 consists of 15 residues. The V end was cut by 4 bases, the J end by 2 bases, with 13 bases between. Germline V gene sequence: CDR1 MGHRA, CDR2 YSYEKL. The CDR3 loop reads CASSPRANPTDTQYF. In nucleotides, the CDR3 is TGCGCCAGCAGCCCCAGGGCCAACCCCACAGATACGCAGTATTTT.

The chain is built from TRBV5-1 and TRBJ2-7, with TRBD1 as a possible D gene (6 bases). The CDR3 is 14 amino acids. The V end lost 4 bases, the J end lost 5 bases, and 16 bases lay between the germline ends. Germline V lookup: CDR1 SGHRS, CDR2 YFSETQ. CDR3 residues: CASSMGAGPNEQYF. The CDR3 coding sequence is TGCGCCAGCAGCATGGGGGCAGGGCCCAACGAGCAGTACTTC.

V usage is TRBV11-2 and J usage is TRBJ2-7, with D tentatively TRBD2 (6 bases). Germline V lookup: CDR1 SGHAT, CDR2 FQNNGV. The CDR3 has 15 residues. Trimming shortened V by 0 bases and J by 0 bases, and 9 bases separated the two germline ends. Written as DNA, the CDR3 is TGTGCCAGCAGCTTAGAGGGGCGGGGCTCCTACGAGCAGTACTTC. It yields the protein CASSLEGRGSYEQYF.

In this sample, this clone turned up a few times. The V gene is TRBV19, the J gene TRBJ1-1, with D tentatively TRBD1 (5 bases). Trimming left V 3 bases short and J 3 bases short, with 20 bases between. This CDR3 spans 17 amino acids. Germline-derived CDR1 and CDR2 are LNHDA and SQIVND (reference sequence). The CDR3 spells CASSISVTGPWDTEAFF. The CDR3 DNA reads TGTGCCAGTAGTATCAGTGTAACAGGACCCTGGGACACTGAAGCTTTCTTT.

This chain links TRBV6-2 or TRBV6-3 with TRBJ1-1; no clear D gene. Germline values: CDR1 MNHEY, CDR2 SVGEGT. The CDR3 consists of 12 residues. The ends were cut back, 5 bases at V and 0 bases at J, with 4 bases in the middle. CDR3 sequence: CASSPMNTEAFF. The CDR3 DNA reads TGTGCCAGCAGTCCAATGAACACTGAAGCTTTCTTT.

The genes are TRBV19 and TRBJ2-2, with 9 bases aligning to TRBD1. The V gene's germline CDR1 is LNHDA and CDR2 SQIVND (reference sequence). J gave up 6 bases and V 3 bases, and 8 bases lay outside the gene matches. This CDR3 is built from 16 residues. CDR3 loop: CASSIWTGARSGELFF. The CDR3 coding sequence is TGTGCCAGTAGTATTTGGACAGGGGCCAGGTCCGGGGAGCTGTTTTTT. Drawing the rest from reference TRBV19 and TRBJ2-2, the complete variable domain is DGGITQSPKYLFRKEGQNVTLSCEQNLNHDAMYWYRQDPGQGLRLIYYSQIVNDFQKGDIAEGYSVSREKKESFPLTVTSAQKNPTAFYLCASSIWTGARSGELFFGEGSRLTVL.

The chain recombines TRBV7-2 with TRBJ2-5, with D hard to call. The germline V gene has CDR1 SGHTA and CDR2 FQGNSA. The length of the CDR3 is 16 residues. Deletions cut 2 bases from V and 5 bases from J, with 18 bases between. The CDR3 bases are TGTGCCAGCAGCTTATCGCCCCGCGGACCGAAGGAGACCCAGTACTTC. Translation: CASSLSPRGPKETQYF.

The rearrangement joins TRBV2 to TRBJ2-7; D ambiguous. Germline values: CDR1 SNHLY, CDR2 FYNNEI. The CDR3 is made up of 14 amino acids. Trimming removed 1 base from V and 0 bases from J, with 7 bases in between. The CDR3, as DNA: TGTGCCAGCAGTGAAGACCCAAGCTCCTACGAGCAGTACTTC. This sequence encodes CASSEDPSSYEQYF.